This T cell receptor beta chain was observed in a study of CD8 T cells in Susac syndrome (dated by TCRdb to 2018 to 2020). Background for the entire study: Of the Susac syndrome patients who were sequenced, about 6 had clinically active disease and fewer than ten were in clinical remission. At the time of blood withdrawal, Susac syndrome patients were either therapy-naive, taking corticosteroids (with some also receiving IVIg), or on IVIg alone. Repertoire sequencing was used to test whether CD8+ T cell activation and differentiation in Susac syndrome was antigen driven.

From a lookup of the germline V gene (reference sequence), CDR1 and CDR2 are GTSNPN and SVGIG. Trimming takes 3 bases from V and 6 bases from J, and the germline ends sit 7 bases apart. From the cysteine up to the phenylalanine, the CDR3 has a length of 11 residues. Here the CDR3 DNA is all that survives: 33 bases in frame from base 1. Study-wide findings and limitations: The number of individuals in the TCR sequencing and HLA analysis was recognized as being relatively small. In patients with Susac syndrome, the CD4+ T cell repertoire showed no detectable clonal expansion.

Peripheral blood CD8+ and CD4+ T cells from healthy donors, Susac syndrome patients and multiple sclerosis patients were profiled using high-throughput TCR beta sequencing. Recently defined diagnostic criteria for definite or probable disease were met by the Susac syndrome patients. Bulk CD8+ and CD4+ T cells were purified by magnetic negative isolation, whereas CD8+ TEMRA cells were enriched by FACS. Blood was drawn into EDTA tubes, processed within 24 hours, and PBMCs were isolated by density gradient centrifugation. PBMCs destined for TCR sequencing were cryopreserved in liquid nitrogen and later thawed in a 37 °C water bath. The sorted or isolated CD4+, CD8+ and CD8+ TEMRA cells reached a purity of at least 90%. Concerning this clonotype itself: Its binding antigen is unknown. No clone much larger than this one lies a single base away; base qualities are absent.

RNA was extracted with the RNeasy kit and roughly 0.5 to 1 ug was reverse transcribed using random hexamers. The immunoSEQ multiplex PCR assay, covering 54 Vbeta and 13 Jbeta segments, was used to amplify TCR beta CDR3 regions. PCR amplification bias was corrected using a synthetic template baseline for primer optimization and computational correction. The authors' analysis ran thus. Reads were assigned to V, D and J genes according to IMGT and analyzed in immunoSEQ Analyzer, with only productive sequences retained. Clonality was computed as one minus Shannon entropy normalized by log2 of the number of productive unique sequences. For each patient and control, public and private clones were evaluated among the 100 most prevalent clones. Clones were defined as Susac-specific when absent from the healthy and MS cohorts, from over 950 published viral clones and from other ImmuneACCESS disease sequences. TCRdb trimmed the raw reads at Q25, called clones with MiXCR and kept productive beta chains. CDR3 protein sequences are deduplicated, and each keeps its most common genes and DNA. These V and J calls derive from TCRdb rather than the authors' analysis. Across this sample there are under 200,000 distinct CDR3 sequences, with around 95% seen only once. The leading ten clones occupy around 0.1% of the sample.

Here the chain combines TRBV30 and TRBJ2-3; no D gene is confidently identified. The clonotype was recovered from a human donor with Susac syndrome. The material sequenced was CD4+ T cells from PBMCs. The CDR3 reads CAWRYLDTQYF. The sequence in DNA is TGTGCCTGGAGATATTTGGATACGCAGTATTTT. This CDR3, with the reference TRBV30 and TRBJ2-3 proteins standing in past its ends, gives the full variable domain SQTIHQWPATLVQPVGSPLSLECTVEGTSNPNLYWYRQAAGRGLQLLFYSVGIGQISSEVPQNLSASRPQDRQFILSSKKLLLSDSGFYLCAWRYLDTQYFGPGTRLTVL.